Detailed here is one T cell receptor beta chain. The data are from a study of control samples from healthy donors and cancer patients. CDR1 is GTSNPN and CDR2 is SVGIG in the germline V gene (reference sequence). Trimming pared 8 bases from V and 1 base from J, leaving 15 bases between. The CDR3 has 15 amino acids. Assay used: immunoSEQ multiplex PCR; TCRdb lists only in-frame clones, some missing. The table records 200,000 or so clones, 90% to 95% of them present only once. The chain is built from TRBV30 and TRBJ2-6; a possible D gene is TRBD2 (7 bases). The TCR was taken from a middle-aged man in good health. The material sequenced was blood. The DNA for the CDR3 is TGTGCCCTTCCGGGGGGCCCTTCTGGGGCCAACGTCCTGACTTTC. Translation gives CALPGGPSGANVLTF.